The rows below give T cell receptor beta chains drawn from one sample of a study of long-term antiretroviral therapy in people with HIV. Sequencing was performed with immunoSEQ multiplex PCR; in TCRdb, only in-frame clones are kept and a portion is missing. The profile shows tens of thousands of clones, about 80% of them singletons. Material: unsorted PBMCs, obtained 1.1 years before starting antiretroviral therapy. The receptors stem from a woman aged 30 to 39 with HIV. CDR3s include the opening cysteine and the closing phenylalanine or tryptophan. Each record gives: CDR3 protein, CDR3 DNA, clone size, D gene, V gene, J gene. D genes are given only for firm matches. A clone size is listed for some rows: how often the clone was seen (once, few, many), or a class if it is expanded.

CASSLSGGFSGNTIYF	TGTGCCAGCAGCCTCTCTGGGGGCTTCTCTGGAAACACCATATATTTT	NA	NA	TRBV7-2	TRBJ1-3
CASSPLGNYGYTF	TGTGCCAGTAGTCCCCTTGGGAACTATGGCTACACCTTC	NA	NA	TRBV19	TRBJ1-2
CASSRREGTGTQYF	TGCGCCAGCAGTCGACGCGAAGGAACGGGGACCCAGTACTTC	NA	NA	TRBV5-1	TRBJ2-5
CASSTPAGELFF	TGTGCCAGCAGCACCCCGGCGGGGGAGCTGTTTTTT	NA	NA	TRBV13	TRBJ2-2
CASSIDGWSPGQGIGGYEQYF	TGTGCCAGTAGTATAGATGGATGGAGTCCGGGACAGGGGATCGGCGGCTACGAGCAGTACTTC	NA	TRBD1	TRBV19	TRBJ2-7
CASSLVTPSYNEQFF	TGTGCCAGCAGCTTAGTCACTCCCTCCTACAATGAGCAGTTCTTC	NA	NA	TRBV7-9	TRBJ2-1
CAWSDLTGAFKTDTQYF	TGTGCCTGGAGTGATCTGACCGGCGCTTTCAAGACAGATACGCAGTATTTT	NA	NA	TRBV30	TRBJ2-3
CASSLLSGQESPLHF	TGCGCCAGCAGCTTGTTATCAGGGCAGGAATCACCCCTCCACTTT	NA	NA	TRBV5-1	TRBJ1-6
CAISSSGNTIYF	TGTGCCATCAGTTCCTCTGGAAACACCATATATTTT	NA	NA	TRBV10-3	TRBJ1-3
CASSEFVRGYTF	TGTGCCAGCAGTGAATTCGTACGGGGCTACACCTTC	NA	NA	TRBV2	TRBJ1-2
CASSVTRTGSIANYGYTF	TGTGCCAGCAGCGTTACAAGGACAGGGTCAATAGCTAACTATGGCTACACCTTC	NA	TRBD1	TRBV9	TRBJ1-2
CASRVGTGRGVTEAFF	TGTGCCAGCAGGGTGGGGACAGGGAGGGGAGTCACTGAAGCTTTCTTT	NA	TRBD1	TRBV7-9	TRBJ1-1
CASSSRDRQFYGYTF	TGTGCCAGCAGTTCCCGGGACAGGCAATTCTATGGCTACACCTTC	NA	TRBD1	TRBV6-6	TRBJ1-2
CASSTTKAGSPLHF	TGTGCCAGTAGTACGACCAAGGCCGGTTCACCCCTCCACTTT	once	NA	TRBV19	TRBJ1-6
CASSSRDRGEGPQHF	TGTGCCAGCAGCTCAAGGGACAGGGGGGAGGGGCCCCAGCATTTT	few	NA	TRBV12-1	TRBJ1-5
CASSPGPNQPQHF	TGCGCCAGCAGTCCGGGGCCCAATCAGCCCCAGCATTTT	NA	NA	TRBV10-1	TRBJ1-5
CAWSVLRGGVRDEQFF	TGTGCCTGGAGTGTCCTCCGCGGGGGCGTGAGGGATGAGCAGTTCTTC	NA	NA	TRBV30	TRBJ2-1
CASELHRGQFYGYTF	TGTGCCAGCGAGCTTCACAGGGGGCAGTTCTATGGCTACACCTTC	NA	TRBD1	TRBV6-1	TRBJ1-2
CASSIAGGTRSGANVLTF	TGTGCCAGTAGTATCGCGGGGGGCACAAGATCTGGGGCCAACGTCCTGACTTTC	NA	TRBD2	TRBV19	TRBJ2-6
CASSESYRNNEQFF	TGCGCCAGCAGTGAGTCCTACAGGAACAATGAGCAGTTCTTC	NA	NA	TRBV10-1	TRBJ2-1
CASSLLAGGQDNEQFF	TGTGCCAGCAGTTTGTTAGCGGGGGGCCAGGACAATGAGCAGTTCTTC	NA	TRBD2	TRBV27	TRBJ2-1
CAISERNRDRGGNTIYF	TGTGCCATCAGTGAACGTAACCGGGACAGGGGTGGAAACACCATATATTTT	NA	TRBD1	TRBV10-3	TRBJ1-3
CASSLGGTGDEKLFF	TGCGCCAGCAGCTTGGGAGGGACAGGGGATGAAAAACTGTTTTTT	NA	TRBD1	TRBV5-1	TRBJ1-4